A single sample is the source of the 22 T cell receptor beta chains below, sequenced in a study of beta chain features in type 1 diabetes. Study-level points and caveats: Type 1 diabetes patients had moderately but significantly shorter TCRB CDR3s in all four CD4+ subsets.

Sequenced material consisted of expressed TCRB transcripts (all of the isolated RNA was reverse transcribed). Sequenced by immunoSEQ multiplex PCR; TCRdb stores in-frame clones only, minus some. The sample includes over 200,000 clones, 9.5% to 13% of them seen just once. Their cognate antigens are unknown. Sequenced material: naive CD4+ T cells from blood. These receptors were collected from a man aged 25-45 years with type 1 diabetes.

This clone occurred a few times. The chain couples TRBV29-1 to TRBJ2-1; possible D gene TRBD2, 7 bases. This CDR3 comprises 13 residues. Looked up from germline, CDR1 is SQVTM and CDR2 is ANQGSEA. Trimming pared 7 bases from V and 12 bases from J, leaving 22 bases between. The CDR3 region has the DNA TGCAGCGGAGATGAGGGGGGGGGCCCGACGCAGTTCTTC. This encodes CSGDEGGGPTQFF.

This chain joins TRBV18 and TRBJ2-7; D uncertain. This CDR3 has 14 amino acids. Per the germline V gene, CDR1 is KGHSH and CDR2 is LQKENI. The germline V and J ends were trimmed by 3 bases and 0 bases, with 9 bases remaining between them. The CDR3 spells CASSPNASSYEQYF. The CDR3 region has the DNA TGTGCCAGCTCACCCAACGCTAGCTCCTACGAGCAGTACTTC. The whole variable domain, remainder taken from reference TRBV18 and TRBJ2-7, is NAGVMQNPRHLVRRRGQEARLRCSPMKGHSHVYWYRQLPEEGLKFMVYLQKENIIDESGMPKERFSAEFPKEGPSILRIQQVVRGDSAAYFCASSPNASSYEQYFGPGTRLTVT.

The chain carries TRBV29-1 and TRBJ2-7; 9 positions agree with TRBD1. Germline V CDR1 and CDR2: SQVTM, ANQGSEA. The length of the CDR3 is 14 residues. With V trimmed by 3 bases and J by 5 bases, 8 bases remained unmatched. CDR3 coding DNA: TGCAGCGTTGACCTGGGACAGGGCGTCAACGAGCAGTACTTC. This codes for CSVDLGQGVNEQYF.

Of note for this clone: A junction end diverges from the germline sequence, so it may reflect a read error. The gene calls are TRBV5-1 and TRBJ2-1; TRBD2 might be the D (6 bases). The CDR3 totals 15 residues. Looked up from germline, CDR1 is SGHRS and CDR2 is YFSETQ. The CDR3 here is CASGLEGPRKNEQFF. Written as DNA, the CDR3 is TGCGCCAGCGGCTTGGAGGGGCCCCGAAAAAACGAGCAGTTCTTC.

This chain connects TRBV7-2 to TRBJ2-1; 9 nucleotides match TRBD2. This CDR3 has 17 residues. The junction had 7 bases not matched to a gene; V was cut back by 4 bases and J by 0 bases. Germline V gene sequence: CDR1 SGHTA, CDR2 FQGNSA. DNA of the CDR3: TGTGCCAGCAGCTACCCCCTAGCGGGGAGCTCCTACAATGAGCAGTTCTTC. Translation: CASSYPLAGSSYNEQFF.

Only a few counts were recorded for this clone. The same CDR3 can be traced to other DNA sequences in this sample. The chain carries TRBV6-6 and TRBJ2-7; 7 bases map to TRBD2. The CDR3 runs to 13 residues. V lost 2 bases to trimming and J lost 5 bases; unmatched junction nucleotides: 3. The germline V gene has CDR1 MNHNY and CDR2 SVGAGI (reference sequence). CDR3 residues: CASSYPGGDEQYF. The CDR3, as DNA: TGTGCCAGCAGTTACCCTGGGGGGGACGAGCAGTACTTC.

The chain links TRBV5-1 to TRBJ2-7; 11 bases agree with TRBD2. Germline CDR1 SGHRS, CDR2 YFSETQ. This CDR3 contains 16 residues. The V gene end was trimmed by 3 bases and the J gene end by 0 bases; junction bases not matched to a gene: 5. CDR3: CASSSALAGASYEQYF. CDR3 nucleotides: TGCGCCAGCAGCTCCGCACTAGCGGGGGCCTCCTACGAGCAGTACTTC.

This clone was detected only a few times. The chain is built from TRBV7-3 and TRBJ2-2; 12 positions agree with TRBD2. Germline V gene sequence: CDR1 SGHTA, CDR2 FQGTGA. This CDR3 contains 15 residues. V trimming: 5 bases; J trimming: 6 bases; junction bases outside the gene matches: 4. This CDR3 is CASSLTSGGPGELFF. The CDR3 DNA follows: TGTGCCAGCAGCCTGACTAGCGGGGGCCCCGGGGAGCTGTTTTTT.

This chain joins TRBV25-1 and TRBJ1-2; no firm D call. The CDR3 has 13 residues. Germline V CDR1 and CDR2: MGHDK, SYGVNS. Trimming removed 5 bases from V and 4 bases from J, with 11 bases in between. In nucleotides, the CDR3 is TGTGCCAGCAGTAGAGGGCTCGGCTATGGCTACACCTTC. It is translated as CASSRGLGYGYTF.

The CDR3 sequence is CATSQGIQETQYF. The CDR3 coding sequence is TGTGCCACCTCACAGGGGATACAAGAGACCCAGTACTTC. This chain uses TRBV11-2 with TRBJ2-5; TRBD1 aligns across 7 bases. V shed 10 bases and J 2 bases; nucleotides not matched to a gene: 7. Germline assignment: CDR1 SGHAT and CDR2 FQNNGV. The CDR3 extends over 13 amino acids.

This clone has more than one count but fewer than ten. The chain joins TRBV9 to TRBJ2-6, with D possibly being TRBD1 (6 bases). V shed 4 bases and J shed 0 bases, with 17 bases lying between them. Germline CDR1 is SGDLS and CDR2 is YYNGEE. This CDR3 region has 18 residues. The CDR3 loop reads CASSSWGQGISGANVLTF. Written as DNA, the CDR3 is TGTGCCAGCAGCTCCTGGGGGCAGGGGATCTCTGGGGCCAACGTCCTGACTTTC.

This clone was counted a few times. The chain employs TRBV9 and TRBJ1-2; D not resolved. Trimming cost V 0 bases and J 2 bases, with 11 bases left between them. The length of the CDR3 is 15 residues. Germline V gene data show CDR1 as SGDLS and CDR2 as YYNGEE. The CDR3: CASSVEHSPNYGYTF. CDR3 coding DNA: TGTGCCAGCAGCGTAGAGCACAGTCCAAACTATGGCTACACCTTC.

This clone has only a few counts. The chain employs TRBV7-2 and TRBJ2-3, with 7 bases fitting TRBD1. The CDR3 covers 14 residues. CDR1 SGHTA and CDR2 FQGNSA come from the germline V gene. The trim removed 4 bases at V and 3 bases at J, leaving 4 bases unmatched. This CDR3 is CASSSHRGTDTQYF. The CDR3 bases are TGTGCCAGCAGCTCTCACAGGGGAACAGATACGCAGTATTTT.

The J gene is TRBJ2-3, the V gene TRBV4-3; tentatively, D is TRBD1 (7 bases). Germline V gene lookup returns CDR1 LGHNA and CDR2 YSLEER. The CDR3 loop spans 18 amino acids. Trimming took off 0 bases at V and 0 bases at J, with 16 bases between the two ends. CDR3 sequence reads: CASSQDLKTGTSTDTQYF. Written as DNA, the CDR3 is TGCGCCAGCAGCCAAGACCTTAAGACAGGGACTAGCACAGATACGCAGTATTTT.

This sequence joins TRBV7-9 and TRBJ1-1; TRBD1 matches 7 bases. The CDR3 has 13 amino acids. Trimming at V came to 4 bases and at J to 8 bases, leaving 7 bases not matched to a gene. Germline assignment: CDR1 SEHNR and CDR2 FQNEAQ (reference sequence). The CDR3 loop is CASSSQQGSEAFF. The CDR3 DNA follows: TGTGCCAGCAGCTCTCAACAGGGGTCCGAAGCTTTCTTT. The whole variable domain, filled in from reference TRBV7-9 and TRBJ1-1, reads DTGVSQNPRHKITKRGQNVTFRCDPISEHNRLYWYRQTLGQGPEFLTYFQNEAQLEKSRLLSDRFSAERPKGSFSTLEIQRTEQGDSAMYLCASSSQQGSEAFFGQGTRLTVV.

This clone was seen more than once but under ten times. The chain has TRBV4-3 and TRBJ1-2; no clear D. The ends were cut back, 0 bases at V and 8 bases at J, with 13 bases in the middle. This CDR3 has 14 residues. CDR1 LGHNA and CDR2 YSLEER come from the germline V gene. CDR3 nucleotide sequence: TGCGCCAGCAGCCAAGAGGTTCCAGGCCGGGGCTACACCTTC. Protein: CASSQEVPGRGYTF.

This chain joins TRBV11-1 and TRBJ2-4; D gene ambiguous. The CDR3 consists of 12 residues. Germline CDR1 and CDR2: SGHAT and FQDESV (reference sequence). The V end lost 1 base, the J end lost 6 bases, and 4 bases lay between the germline ends. CDR3 coding DNA: TGTGCCAGCAGCTTAGGACTAAACATTCAGTACTTC. Protein: CASSLGLNIQYF.

This clone was seen a few times. The CDR3 DNA reads TGCGCCAGCAGCCCCGGGATCCAAGAGACCCAGTACTTC. Its translation is CASSPGIQETQYF. V usage is TRBV4-1 and J usage is TRBJ2-5, with D perhaps TRBD2 (5 bases). Trimming took 4 bases from V and 1 from J, leaving 7 bases between them. The CDR3 has 13 residues. The V gene's germline CDR1 is MGHRA and CDR2 YSYEKL.

This rearrangement joins TRBV2 to TRBJ2-5; 9 nucleotides align to TRBD1. Looked up from germline, CDR1 is SNHLY and CDR2 is FYNNEI. The CDR3 runs to 14 residues. Germline trimming cut 6 bases from V and 5 bases from J; bases unmatched to any gene: 7. Here the CDR3 reads CASSDRTGVETQYF. CDR3 coding DNA: TGTGCCAGCAGCGACAGGACAGGGGTCGAGACCCAGTACTTC.

CDR3 sequence (DNA): TGTGCCAGCAGCCAGCCATTAGCGGGGGGGGCAGATACGCAGTATTTT. Translation gives CASSQPLAGGADTQYF. The gene calls are TRBV4-2 and TRBJ2-3; 11 bases fit TRBD2. The CDR3 runs 16 residues. After removal of 3 bases from V and 4 bases from J, the junction contained 6 bases not matched to a gene. Germline V gene lookup returns CDR1 LGHNA and CDR2 YNFKEQ.

The rearrangement links TRBV15 to TRBJ2-5, with 10 bases matching TRBD2. With 2 bases clipped from V and 5 bases from J, the junction kept 11 bases outside the gene matches. CDR1 and CDR2 (germline): LNHNV, YYDKDF (reference sequence). The CDR3 contains 17 residues. CDR3 sequence reads: CATSRPWMASGGETQYF. The CDR3 nucleotides are TGTGCCACCAGCAGACCCTGGATGGCTAGCGGGGGCGAGACCCAGTACTTC.

The V call is TRBV7-9, the J call TRBJ2-1; 10 bases are a match to TRBD2. This CDR3 has 16 residues. Per the germline V gene, CDR1 is SEHNR and CDR2 is FQNEAQ (reference sequence). The V segment lost 5 bases and the J segment 5 bases; nucleotides outside the gene matches: 9. CDR3 DNA: TGTGCCAGCAGCCGACCACTAGCGGGACCGGACAATGAGCAGTTCTTC. This gives the protein CASSRPLAGPDNEQFF.